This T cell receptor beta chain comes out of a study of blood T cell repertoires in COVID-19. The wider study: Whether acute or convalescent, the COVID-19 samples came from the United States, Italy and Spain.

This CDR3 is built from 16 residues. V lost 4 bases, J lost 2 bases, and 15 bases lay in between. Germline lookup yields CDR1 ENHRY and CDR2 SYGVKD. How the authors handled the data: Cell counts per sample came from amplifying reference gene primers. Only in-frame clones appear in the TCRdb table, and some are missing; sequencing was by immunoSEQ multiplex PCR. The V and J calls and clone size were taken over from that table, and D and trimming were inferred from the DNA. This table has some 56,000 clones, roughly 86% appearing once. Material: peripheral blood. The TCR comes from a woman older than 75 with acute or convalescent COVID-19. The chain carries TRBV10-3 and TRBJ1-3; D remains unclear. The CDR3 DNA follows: TGTGCCATCAGTGTGGGAGGGATCCAGGCTGGAAACACCATATATTTT. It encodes CAISVGGIQAGNTIYF.